A selection of T cell receptor beta chains follows, all from one sample in a study of beta chain features in type 1 diabetes. The protocol was immunoSEQ multiplex PCR, while the TCRdb copy is restricted to in-frame clones and leaves out a portion. The table records more than 150,000 clones, 10% to 15% of them present only once. The sequencing sample was made of central memory CD4+ T cells from blood. The receptors stem from a woman aged 18-29 years in good health. The CDR3 runs from the conserved cysteine through the conserved F or W. Fields, in order: V gene, clone size, D gene, J gene, CDR3 DNA, CDR3 protein. A D gene is named only where the DNA matches it firmly. A row's size may be missing; if present it is once, few, many or a size class.

TRBV18	few	NA	TRBJ1-2	TGTGCCAGCTCACCATCGTCCAGAAACTATGGCTACACCTTC	CASSPSSRNYGYTF
TRBV30	few	TRBD2	TRBJ2-1	TGTGCCTGGAGTACACGGACTAGCGGGAGTGAAAGTGAGCAGTTCTTC	CAWSTRTSGSESEQFF
TRBV11-2	few	NA	TRBJ2-3	TGTGCCAGCAGCCTTATTCCAGATACGCAGTATTTT	CASSLIPDTQYF
TRBV28	NA	NA	TRBJ2-1	TGTGCCAGCAGTTTACCGGGGTCGAGCTCCTACAATGAGCAGTTCTTC	CASSLPGSSSYNEQFF
TRBV15	few	TRBD2	TRBJ2-1	TGTGCCACCAGCAAGACTAGCGGGAGTCCCCATGAGCAGTTCTTC	CATSKTSGSPHEQFF
TRBV6-5	NA	TRBD1	TRBJ1-1	TGTGCCAGCAGTTGGGACAGGGTGAACACTGAAGCTTTCTTT	CASSWDRVNTEAFF
TRBV11-2	NA	NA	TRBJ2-5	TGTGCCAGCAGCCAGACGAGGACCGGGGGGACCCAGTACTTC	CASSQTRTGGTQYF
TRBV7-2	NA	TRBD1	TRBJ1-4	TGTGCCAGCAGCTTACAGGGGGTCGAGAAAAAACTGTTTTTT	CASSLQGVEKKLFF
TRBV7-2	NA	TRBD2	TRBJ2-5	TGTGCCAGCAGCCACGGAGCGGGGCGGGAAATGGGAGAGACCCAGTACTTC	CASSHGAGREMGETQYF
TRBV5-4	NA	TRBD2	TRBJ2-7	TGTGCCAGCAGCATAGGACTAGCGGGGGACTCCGAGCAGTACTTC	CASSIGLAGDSEQYF
TRBV4-2	NA	NA	TRBJ2-7	TGTGCCAGCAGCCAGCATGCTGGGGAGTTATCCTACGAGCAGTACTTC	CASSQHAGELSYEQYF
TRBV5-1	NA	TRBD1	TRBJ1-3	TGCGCCAGCAGCTCAACAGGGGAAATCGTTCACTCTGGAAACACCATATATTTT	CASSSTGEIVHSGNTIYF
TRBV25-1	NA	NA	TRBJ1-2	TGTGCCAGCAGTGAATTGAGGGATAACTATGGCTACACCTTC	CASSELRDNYGYTF
TRBV4-1	few	NA	TRBJ2-2	TGTGCCAGCAGCCAAGAGGGAGGCGGGGAGCTGTTTTTT	CASSQEGGGELFF
TRBV11-2	NA	NA	TRBJ2-4	TGTGCCAGCAGCGGACTACGAGGTTTCAGAAACATTCAGTACTTC	CASSGLRGFRNIQYF
TRBV10-3	NA	NA	TRBJ1-3	TGTGCCATCAGATCAGGGGTTGGAAACACCATATATTTT	CAIRSGVGNTIYF
TRBV13	NA	TRBD2	TRBJ2-7	TGTGCCAGCAGCAGCGGGACTAGCGGGAGGGCTTACGAGCAGTACTTC	CASSSGTSGRAYEQYF
TRBV7-3	NA	NA	TRBJ2-1	TGTGCCAGCAGCTCGGGCCGGGCGGGGTTGGACAATGAGCAGTTCTTC	CASSSGRAGLDNEQFF
TRBV14	few	TRBD2	TRBJ2-1	TGTGCCAGCAGCCAAGTGGGGCTAGCGGGAAGAGAGCAGTTCTTC	CASSQVGLAGREQFF
TRBV6-5	few	TRBD1	TRBJ1-1	TGTGCCAGCAGTTACGCCCGGGACAGGGCCACTGAAGCTTTCTTT	CASSYARDRATEAFF
TRBV28	NA	TRBD1	TRBJ1-5	TGTGCCAGCAGCAGCAGCCCGACAGGGAATCAGCCCCAGCATTTT	CASSSSPTGNQPQHF
TRBV28	few	TRBD1	TRBJ2-3	TGTGCCAGCAGTCCACCCGGGACAGGGACAGATACGCAGTATTTT	CASSPPGTGTDTQYF
TRBV25-1	many	TRBD2	TRBJ2-1	TGTGCCAGCAGTGATCGTGGACTAGGGCACAATGAGCAGTTCTTC	CASSDRGLGHNEQFF
TRBV9	few	NA	TRBJ2-3	TGTGCCAGCAGCGATGGGACAACTACAGATACGCAGTATTTT	CASSDGTTTDTQYF
TRBV5-4	few	NA	TRBJ1-4	TGTGCCAGCAGCGCCGAAGGGGCAACTAATGAAAAACTGTTTTTT	CASSAEGATNEKLFF
TRBV10-2	NA	TRBD1	TRBJ1-1	TGCGCCAGCAGGGACAGGGGTGGGACTGAAGCTTTCTTT	CASRDRGGTEAFF
TRBV29-1	many	TRBD1	TRBJ2-3	TGCAGCTCGGGTCCGGGACAGGGGCCAGGTACGCAGTATTTT	CSSGPGQGPGTQYF
TRBV11-2	few	TRBD1	TRBJ2-1	TGTGCCAGCAGCCAAGGGACAGGGGTCGACAATGAGCAGTTCTTC	CASSQGTGVDNEQFF
TRBV9	few	NA	TRBJ2-1	TGTGCCAGCAGCGTAAAGGCGGGACCCGAGCAGTTCTTC	CASSVKAGPEQFF
TRBV6-6	few	NA	TRBJ1-5	TGTGCCAGCAGTTACGATCTCCCGCGGCATCAGCCCCAGCATTTT	CASSYDLPRHQPQHF
TRBV30	NA	NA	TRBJ1-5	TGTGCCTGGAGTGTGGGCCTTAATCAGCCCCAGCATTTT	CAWSVGLNQPQHF
TRBV5-4	few	NA	TRBJ2-3	TGTGCCAGCAGCAAATCCGGGTCGACGAACACAGATACGCAGTATTTT	CASSKSGSTNTDTQYF
TRBV28	many	NA	TRBJ2-3	TGTGCCAGCAGTCTTATGAGTACGCAGTATTTT	CASSLMSTQYF
TRBV25-1	few	NA	TRBJ2-5	TGTGCCAGCAGTGATTCGCACAACCAAGAGACCCAGTACTTC	CASSDSHNQETQYF
TRBV11-2	once	TRBD1	TRBJ2-7	TGTGCCAGCAGCTTTGGACAGGGCTACGAGCAGTACTTC	CASSFGQGYEQYF
TRBV7-2	few	NA	TRBJ1-1	TGTGCCAGCAGCTCCCCCGGGGGGTCAAACACTGAAGCTTTCTTT	CASSSPGGSNTEAFF
TRBV9	many	TRBD2	TRBJ2-7	TGTGCCAGCAGCGTAGAGGGACTAGCGGGAGAGGAGCAGTACTTC	CASSVEGLAGEEQYF
TRBV5-1	NA	TRBD2	TRBJ2-3	TGCGCCAGCAGCTCCACCAGCACTAGCGGGACAGATACGCAGTATTTT	CASSSTSTSGTDTQYF
TRBV9	few	TRBD2	TRBJ2-1	TGTGCCAGCAGCGGAGCCGGGACTAGTACGAATGAGCAGTTCTTC	CASSGAGTSTNEQFF
TRBV2	NA	TRBD1	TRBJ2-3	TGTGCCAGCAGTGCTCAAGGACAGGGAGGTTTAGATACGCAGTATTTT	CASSAQGQGGLDTQYF
TRBV6-6	NA	NA	TRBJ2-7	TGTGCCAGCGGAGACCGCCTAGCGGAGCAGTACTTC	CASGDRLAEQYF
TRBV5-1	NA	NA	TRBJ1-2	TGCGCCAGCAGCTTACGAGCTAACTATGGCTACACCTTC	CASSLRANYGYTF
TRBV9	few	NA	TRBJ2-5	TGTGCCAGCAGCCCCCTAGGAGGCGAGACCCAGTACTTC	CASSPLGGETQYF
TRBV7-9	few	NA	TRBJ2-1	TGTGCCAGCCAAATTTACAATGAGCAGTTCTTC	CASQIYNEQFF
TRBV28	NA	TRBD1	TRBJ1-5	TGTGCCAGCAGTTTAAGGGCAGGGGGATTTAGCAATCAGCCCCAGCATTTT	CASSLRAGGFSNQPQHF
TRBV5-4	few	TRBD1	TRBJ1-2	TGTGCCAGCAGCTACCGGGACAGGTCTAACTATGGCTACACCTTC	CASSYRDRSNYGYTF
TRBV10-3	NA	NA	TRBJ2-4	TGTGCCATCAGTGATGCAAGTGTAGCTCAGTACTTC	CAISDASVAQYF
TRBV5-5	once	NA	TRBJ1-1	TGTGCCAGCAGCTTGGCAGGACAGCTTGAAGCTTTCTTT	CASSLAGQLEAFF
TRBV5-1	NA	NA	TRBJ2-7	TGCGCCAGCAGCTTGTTCGCAGGGACATACGAGCAGTACTTC	CASSLFAGTYEQYF
TRBV18	NA	TRBD2	TRBJ2-7	TGTGCCAGCACCCATAGCGGGAGGTCGTACGAGCAGTACTTC	CASTHSGRSYEQYF
TRBV9	few	NA	TRBJ1-2	TGTGCCAGCGCATCCTTGGCGGGGTTTCGAAATGGCTACACCTTC	CASASLAGFRNGYTF
TRBV9	few	NA	TRBJ1-2	TGTGCCAGCAGCGTAGGGGCAGATGTTAACTATGGCTACACCTTC	CASSVGADVNYGYTF
TRBV9	few	NA	TRBJ2-3	TGTGCCAGCAGCGTAGGGACTACCACAGATACGCAGTATTTT	CASSVGTTTDTQYF
TRBV18	NA	TRBD1	TRBJ1-1	TGTGCCAGCTCACCGTTGGACAGGGGGCAGGGCACTGAAGCTTTCTTT	CASSPLDRGQGTEAFF